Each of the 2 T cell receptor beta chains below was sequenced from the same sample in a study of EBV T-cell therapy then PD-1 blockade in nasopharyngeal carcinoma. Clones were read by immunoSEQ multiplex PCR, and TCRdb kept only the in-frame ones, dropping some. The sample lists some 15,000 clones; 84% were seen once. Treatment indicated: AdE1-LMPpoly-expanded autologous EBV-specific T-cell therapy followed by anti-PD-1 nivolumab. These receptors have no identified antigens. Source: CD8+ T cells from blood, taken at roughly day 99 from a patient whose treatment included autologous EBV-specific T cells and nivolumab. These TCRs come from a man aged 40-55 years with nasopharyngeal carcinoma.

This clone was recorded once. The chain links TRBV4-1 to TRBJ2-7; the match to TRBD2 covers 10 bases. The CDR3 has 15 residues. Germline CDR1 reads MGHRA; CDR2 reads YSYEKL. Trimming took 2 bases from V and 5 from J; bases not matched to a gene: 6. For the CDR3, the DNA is TGCGCCAGCAGCCAATCACCGGGACTAGCGAACGAGCAGTACTTC. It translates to CASSQSPGLANEQYF.

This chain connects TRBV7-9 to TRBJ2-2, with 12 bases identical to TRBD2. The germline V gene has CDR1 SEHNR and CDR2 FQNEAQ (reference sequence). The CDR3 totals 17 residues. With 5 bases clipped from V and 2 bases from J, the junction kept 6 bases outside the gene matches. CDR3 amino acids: CASSIPLAGGNTGELFF. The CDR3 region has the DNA TGTGCCAGCAGCATTCCACTAGCGGGGGGCAACACCGGGGAGCTGTTTTTT.